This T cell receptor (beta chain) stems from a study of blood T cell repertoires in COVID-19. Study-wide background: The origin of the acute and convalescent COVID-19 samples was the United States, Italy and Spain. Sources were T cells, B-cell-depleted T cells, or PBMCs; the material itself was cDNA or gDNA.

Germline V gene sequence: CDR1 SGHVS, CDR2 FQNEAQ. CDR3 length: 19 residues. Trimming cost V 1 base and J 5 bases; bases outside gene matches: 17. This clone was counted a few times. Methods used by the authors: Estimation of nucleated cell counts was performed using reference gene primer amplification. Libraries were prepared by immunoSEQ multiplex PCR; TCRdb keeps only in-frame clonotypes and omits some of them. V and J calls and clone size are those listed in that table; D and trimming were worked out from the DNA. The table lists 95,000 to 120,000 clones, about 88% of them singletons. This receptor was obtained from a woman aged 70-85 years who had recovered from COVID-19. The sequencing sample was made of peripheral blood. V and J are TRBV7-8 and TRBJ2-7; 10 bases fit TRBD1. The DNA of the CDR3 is TGTGCCAGCAGCTTAGTTGGGGAAGACAGGGGGCGCGTTAAAAACGAGCAGTACTTC. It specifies CASSLVGEDRGRVKNEQYF.